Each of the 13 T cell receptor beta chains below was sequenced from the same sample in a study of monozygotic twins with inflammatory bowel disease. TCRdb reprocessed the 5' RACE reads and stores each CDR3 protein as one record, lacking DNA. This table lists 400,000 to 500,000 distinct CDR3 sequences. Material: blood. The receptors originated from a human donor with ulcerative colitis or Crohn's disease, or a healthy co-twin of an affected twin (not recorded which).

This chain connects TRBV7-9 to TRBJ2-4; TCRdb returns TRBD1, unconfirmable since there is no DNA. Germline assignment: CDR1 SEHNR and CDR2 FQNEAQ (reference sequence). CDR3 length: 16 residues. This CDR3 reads CASSPSGQGAKNIQYF. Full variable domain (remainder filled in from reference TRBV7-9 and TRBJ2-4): DTGVSQNPRHKITKRGQNVTFRCDPISEHNRLYWYRQTLGQGPEFLTYFQNEAQLEKSRLLSDRFSAERPKGSFSTLEIQRTEQGDSAMYLCASSPSGQGAKNIQYFGAGTRLSVL.

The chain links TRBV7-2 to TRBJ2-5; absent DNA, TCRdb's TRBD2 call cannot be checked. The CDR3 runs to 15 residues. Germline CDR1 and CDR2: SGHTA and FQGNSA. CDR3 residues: CASSLIAGRQETQYF.

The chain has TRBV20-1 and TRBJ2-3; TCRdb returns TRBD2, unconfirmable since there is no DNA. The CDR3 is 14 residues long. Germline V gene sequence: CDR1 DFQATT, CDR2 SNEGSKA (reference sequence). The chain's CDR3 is CSARLALGQDTQYF.

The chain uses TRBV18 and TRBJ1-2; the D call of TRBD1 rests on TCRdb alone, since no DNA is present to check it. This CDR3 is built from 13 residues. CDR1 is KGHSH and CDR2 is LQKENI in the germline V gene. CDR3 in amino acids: CASSSGQGDGYTF.

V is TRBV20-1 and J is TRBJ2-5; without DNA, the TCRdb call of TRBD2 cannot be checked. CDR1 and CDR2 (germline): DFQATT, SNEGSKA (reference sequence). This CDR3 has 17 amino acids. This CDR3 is CSARGLKEGLSKETQYF.

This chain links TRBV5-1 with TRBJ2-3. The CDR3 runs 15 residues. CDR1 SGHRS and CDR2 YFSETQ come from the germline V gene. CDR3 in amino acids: CASSADLNRRDTQYF.

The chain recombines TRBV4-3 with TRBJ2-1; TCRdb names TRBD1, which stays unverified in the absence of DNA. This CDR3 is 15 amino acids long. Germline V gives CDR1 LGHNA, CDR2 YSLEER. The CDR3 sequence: CASSQNRVPVREQFF.

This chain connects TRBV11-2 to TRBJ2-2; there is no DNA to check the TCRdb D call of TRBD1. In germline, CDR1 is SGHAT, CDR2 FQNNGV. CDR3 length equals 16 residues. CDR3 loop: CASRTGTGDGAGELFF.

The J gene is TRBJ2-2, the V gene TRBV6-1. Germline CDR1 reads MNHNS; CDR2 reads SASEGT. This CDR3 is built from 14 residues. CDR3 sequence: CAVSFEVNAGELFF.

The CDR3 protein is CASSYLIPFQGNYGYTF. The J gene is TRBJ1-2, the V gene TRBV5-1; TCRdb outputs TRBD1, but without DNA this stays unchecked. This CDR3 has 17 amino acids. In germline, CDR1 is SGHRS, CDR2 YFSETQ.

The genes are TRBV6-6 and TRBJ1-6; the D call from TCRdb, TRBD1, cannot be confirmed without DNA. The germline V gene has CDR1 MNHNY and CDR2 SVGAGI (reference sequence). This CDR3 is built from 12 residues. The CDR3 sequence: CASQSGDSPLHF.

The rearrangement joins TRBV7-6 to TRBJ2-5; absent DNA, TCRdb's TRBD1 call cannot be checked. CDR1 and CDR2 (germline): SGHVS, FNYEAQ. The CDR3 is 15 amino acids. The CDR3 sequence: CASSRERGRQETQYF.

CDR3 protein: CASSLERVTVQETQYF. The rearrangement joins TRBV7-9 to TRBJ2-5; the TCRdb D gene call, TRBD1, has no DNA to confirm it. This CDR3 has 16 amino acids. Germline assignment: CDR1 SEHNR and CDR2 FQNEAQ (reference sequence).